This T cell receptor beta chain was captured in a study of regulatory T cells in long-lasting Graves disease. Points from the study as a whole: TRBV28 was favored in persistent disease, as were TRBJ1-2 and TRBJ2-5. Less diverse TCR repertoires were seen in persistent Graves' patients than in newly diagnosed ones.

In the case of this clonotype: Its antigen is not identified.

The CDR3 is made up of 17 amino acids. Trimming stripped 3 bases from V and 4 bases from J, with 23 bases between. CDR1 is GTSNPN, CDR2 SVGIG, per germline (reference sequence). Construction of TCR beta libraries relied on iRepertoire HTBI primers and on Arm-PCR targeting CDR3 regions. MiXCR, applied by TCRdb to the multiplex PCR reads, yields one record per CDR3 protein. The sample lists 400,000 to 500,000 distinct CDR3 sequences, 14% occurring once. As for time point: newly diagnosed GD, antithyroid drugs for less than 3 months. From PBMCs, RNA was extracted and then used to make the TCR library. The sample was also reused in another study, on T cells in Graves' hyperthyroidism and ophthalmopathy. That publication notes: First-round RT-PCR of the TCR CDR3 relied on the HTBI primer set. Most clonotypes expanded in thyroid above 0.001 were likewise present in blood.

This receptor was obtained from a woman between 50 and 59 years old with Graves disease. Sequencing used peripheral blood mononuclear cells (PBMCs), obtained at new diagnosis, from a patient treated with antithyroid drugs. V gene TRBV30 combines with J gene TRBJ2-3, with a tentative D call TRBD1 (6 bases). The CDR3 region has the DNA TGTGCCTGGAGAGGGGGAAACTACCCCCGACCGCCAGATACGCAGTATTTT. This codes for CAWRGGNYPRPPDTQYF.